This is a list of T cell receptor beta chains from one sample in a study of blood T cell repertoires in COVID-19. TCRdb's table, derived via immunoSEQ multiplex PCR, lists solely in-frame clones and lacks some. The data contain more than 200,000 clones, about 85% of them singletons. Sequenced input: peripheral blood. Receptors were obtained from a man between 65 and 85 years old with acute or convalescent COVID-19. CDR3s include the opening cysteine and the closing phenylalanine or tryptophan. Each record gives: V gene, clone size, D gene, J gene, CDR3 protein, CDR3 DNA. The D gene is left open where the match is weak. Clone size is not always given. Where it is, it says once, few, many or a class for expanded clones.

TRBV27	NA	NA	TRBJ1-2	CASSLSWGVFGYTF	TGTGCCAGCAGTTTAAGTTGGGGGGTATTCGGCTACACCTTC
TRBV6-2/TRBV6-3	once	TRBD1	TRBJ2-4	CASSYSPGQGLDIQYF	TGTGCCAGCAGTTACTCCCCGGGACAGGGTTTGGACATTCAGTACTTC
TRBV5-1	NA	TRBD2	TRBJ2-2	CASRPGLASTGELFF	TGCGCCAGCAGGCCGGGACTAGCGTCCACCGGGGAGCTGTTTTTT
TRBV5-4	NA	NA	TRBJ2-1	CASSLKGGSRSYNEQFF	TGTGCCAGCAGCTTAAAGGGAGGATCCCGTTCCTACAATGAGCAGTTCTTC
TRBV9	NA	NA	TRBJ1-2	CASSVGVQPGYGYTF	TGTGCCAGCAGCGTAGGAGTACAGCCTGGATATGGCTACACCTTC
TRBV6-6	NA	TRBD2	TRBJ2-7	CASRLSSGSYSYEQYF	TGTGCCAGCAGACTGTCTAGCGGGAGTTACTCCTACGAGCAGTACTTC
TRBV11-3	NA	TRBD1	TRBJ1-3	CASSFAGTGIYRSGNTIYF	TGTGCCAGCAGCTTTGCCGGGACAGGCATTTATCGCTCTGGAAACACCATATATTTT
TRBV5-6	NA	NA	TRBJ1-5	CASSLSGGGQPQHF	TGTGCCAGCAGCTTGTCGGGGGGCGGGCAGCCCCAGCATTTT
TRBV28	NA	NA	TRBJ1-2	CASSLGQGRVYGCTF	TGTGCCAGCAGTTTAGGGCAGGGGCGGGTCTATGGCTGCACCTTC
TRBV6-5	once	NA	TRBJ2-3	CASSKGHGTDTQYF	TGTGCCAGCAGTAAGGGGCATGGCACAGATACGCAGTATTTT
TRBV27	NA	TRBD2	TRBJ2-1	CASSQLLTSGSPSGQFF	TGTGCCAGCAGTCAACTATTAACTAGCGGCTCCCCCTCGGGGCAGTTCTTC
TRBV6-6	once	NA	TRBJ2-1	CASSGGISGFYNEQFF	TGTGCCAGCAGTGGAGGGATTTCAGGGTTCTACAATGAGCAGTTCTTC
TRBV7-8	NA	NA	TRBJ1-5	CASSLGGILRRQPQHF	TGTGCCAGCAGCCTGGGGGGGATCCTCAGGAGGCAGCCCCAGCATTTT
TRBV5-1	NA	TRBD1	TRBJ1-1	CASSADRTEAFF	TGCGCCAGCAGCGCGGACAGGACTGAAGCTTTCTTT
TRBV10-3	NA	TRBD2	TRBJ2-1	CAISEPRTSGRAGNEQFF	TGTGCCATCAGTGAGCCTCGGACTAGCGGGAGGGCTGGTAATGAGCAGTTCTTC
TRBV10-3	NA	NA	TRBJ2-1	CAISPLSNSYTNEQFF	TGTGCCATCAGTCCCTTGAGTAATAGCTATACTAATGAGCAGTTCTTC
TRBV27	NA	NA	TRBJ2-7	CASKEVASYEQYF	TGTGCCAGCAAGGAGGTGGCGTCCTACGAGCAGTACTTC
TRBV6-5	NA	NA	TRBJ2-7	CASSLGGEQYF	TGTGCCAGCAGTCTTGGCGGCGAGCAGTACTTC
TRBV3-1/TRBV3-2	NA	TRBD1	TRBJ1-1	CASSQGGQGAVGAFF	TGTGCCAGCAGCCAAGGAGGGCAGGGGGCCGTGGGAGCTTTCTTT
TRBV11-2	NA	NA	TRBJ1-3	CASSLDSGNSGNTIYF	TGTGCCAGCAGCTTAGACTCGGGGAACTCTGGAAACACCATATATTTT
TRBV18	NA	NA	TRBJ2-7	CASATRGEQYF	TGTGCCAGCGCCACCCGGGGCGAGCAGTACTTC
TRBV10-3	few	NA	TRBJ2-3	CAISARSGDTQYF	TGTGCCATCAGTGCTAGATCCGGAGATACGCAGTATTTT
TRBV5-1	few	TRBD2	TRBJ2-5	CASSPSGGGWETQYF	TGCGCCAGCAGCCCCTCGGGGGGGGGCTGGGAGACCCAGTACTTC
TRBV19	NA	TRBD1	TRBJ1-1	CASSVHRGMNTEAFF	TGTGCCAGTAGTGTCCACAGGGGCATGAACACTGAAGCTTTCTTT
TRBV5-5	many	NA	TRBJ1-2	CASSLGTRDGYTF	TGTGCCAGCAGCTTGGGGACTAGGGATGGCTACACCTTC
TRBV19	once	TRBD1	TRBJ1-5	CASSRSSGQYSNQPQHF	TGTGCCAGTAGTAGGTCCTCGGGACAGTATAGCAATCAGCCCCAGCATTTT
TRBV19	NA	NA	TRBJ2-1	CASSKIALNNEQFF	TGTGCCAGTAGTAAAATAGCGCTAAACAATGAGCAGTTCTTC
TRBV5-1	once	NA	TRBJ1-2	CASSLDPAGYGYTF	TGCGCCAGCAGCTTGGACCCGGCCGGGTATGGCTACACCTTC
TRBV5-4	NA	NA	TRBJ2-5	CASSPRTSEETQYF	TGTGCCAGCAGCCCCCGGACTTCGGAGGAGACCCAGTACTTC